This note documents a single TCR beta chain sequence. This clonotype has a handful of counts. The antigen it binds to is not known. It has no much larger one-base neighbor in the sample; base qualities were not kept. The approximately 39 donors, aged roughly 6 to 90 years, were systemically healthy Caucasian individuals from Russia. Each donor gave 9.5 to 10 milliliters of peripheral blood, drawn into EDTA-treated Vacutainer tubes. Ficoll-Paque density-gradient centrifugation was used to isolate PBMCs, with at least 6.5 million per sample. Total RNA was extracted from PBMCs with Trizol reagent, with at least 5 micrograms obtained per sample. The percentages of naive CD45RAhigh/CD27high T cells were determined by flow cytometry on a PBMC aliquot from every donor. This entry belongs to a study of blood T cells in healthy people across ages (dated by TCRdb to 2014 to 2015). Turning to the overall study: In model experiments, roughly one uniquely barcoded TCR beta cDNA molecule per two T cells was captured by template switching. Using deep sequencing normalized with unique cDNA molecular identifiers, the study measured how TCR beta repertoire diversity changes with age. Four age groups were formed from the donors: young (average approximately 15 years), middle-aged (approximately 40), aged (under 70) and long-lived (more than 75). To avoid experimental bias, donors of different ages were distributed randomly across sequencing lanes. Two additional independent replicas of 1 million unique cDNA reads from the same blood draw were analyzed for two donors (one aged 18 to 29 and one aged 80 or older). What the work shows at the level of the full study, not this receptor alone: Estimates of total diversity based on one million sequenced T cells were regarded as lower bounds and as underestimates. The percentage of naive T cells measured by flow cytometry correlated strongly with observed TCR beta diversity. The CMV infection status of donors was not known, potentially confounding age-related changes in expanded clonotypes. Compared with the aged group, the long-lived group had more naive CD4+ T cells, fewer expanded clones and increased TCR diversity, a pattern suggesting age selection. Since profiling was done on bulk unsorted PBMCs, naive and antigen-experienced compartments could not be conclusively compared. Observed TCR beta diversity per million T cells fell roughly linearly with age, and a significant reduction was already apparent by age roughly 40.

Library generation was performed with 5' RACE. Sequencing was performed on an Illumina HiSeq 2500. The second PCR ran for roughly 7 to 11 cycles and used a J-beta primer mix along with a sample-barcoded 5' primer. A unique molecular identifier was introduced onto each TCR beta cDNA molecule by a template-switch 5' adaptor carrying 12 random nucleotides. Each sample yielded at least 2.5 million CDR3-containing paired-end reads. First-strand cDNA synthesis was performed from all RNA using the Mint cDNA synthesis kit, with priming by a TRBC-specific oligonucleotide. After uracil-DNA glycosylase treatment, a first 18-cycle PCR used universal primers M1SS and BC2_uni_R on all cDNA. Per the original workflow: For normalization, 1 million high-quality reads, each with a distinct molecular identifier, were randomly selected from each sample. Reads sharing molecular identifiers were discarded rather than binned into consensus sequences. MiTCR, with a Q25 quality threshold and the strictest error-elimination algorithm, was used for CDR3 identification, clonotype clustering and error correction. Lower-bound total TCR beta diversity was estimated with a nonparametric unseen species model using Euler transformation. TCRdb reprocessing: public reads trimmed at Q25 with fastp, clones called with MiXCR, in-frame beta chains kept. Merged by CDR3 protein, the rows form single entries marked with the most common genes and DNA. These V and J calls originate from TCRdb's pipeline instead of the authors' own analysis. In this sample the table shows about 1.6 million distinct CDR3 sequences, around 36% of which occur a single time. The ten biggest clones cover approximately 10% of the sample.

Sequences SGHTA (CDR1) and FQGTGA (CDR2) are obtained from the germline V gene. The CDR3 runs 13 residues from the cysteine to the phenylalanine. Just CDR3 DNA is preserved here, 39 bases in frame from base 1. V is shortened by 8 bases, J by 5 bases, and the region joining them spans 16 bases. Source material: blood. The receptor was derived from a woman in her twenties or thirties in good health. This chain is built from TRBV7-3 and TRBJ2-7, and perhaps TRBD1 as D gene, on 5 matching bases. The CDR3: CASQPRRGHEQYF. The DNA sequence follows: TGTGCCAGCCAGCCCCGAAGGGGCCACGAGCAGTACTTC. With all but the CDR3 taken from the reference TRBV7-3 and TRBJ2-7 genes, the full variable domain is: GAGVSQTPSNKVTEKGKYVELRCDPISGHTALYWYRQSLGQGPEFLIYFQGTGAADDSGLPNDRFFAVRPEGSVSTLKIQRTERGDSAVYLCASQPRRGHEQYFGPGTRLTVT.